The text below deals with one TCR beta chain. This record belongs to a study of blood T cells in healthy people across ages. Trimming cost V 5 bases and J 3 bases; bases outside gene matches: 6. This CDR3 spans 13 amino acids. Germline V gene data show CDR1 as DFQATT and CDR2 as SNEGSKA (reference sequence). A second PCR of 7 to 11 cycles used a sample-barcoded 5' primer and a J-beta primer mix. From the 5' RACE reads, TCRdb called clonotypes with MiXCR, one entry per CDR3 protein. This table holds roughly 1.4 million distinct CDR3 sequences, around 55% found once. The sample taken for sequencing was blood. The gene calls are TRBV20-1 and TRBJ1-2; TRBD1 aligns across 7 bases. The receptor comes from a man between 18 and 35 years old in good health. CDR3 protein: CSAETGPDYGYTF. The DNA of the CDR3 is TGCAGTGCTGAGACAGGGCCGGACTATGGCTACACCTTC.